Listed below are T cell receptor beta chains from one sample, sequenced in a study of T cells in localized non-small cell lung cancer. Method: immunoSEQ multiplex PCR; TCRdb's copy keeps in-frame clones and lacks some. The data show around 70,000 clones, with roughly 90% seen just once and around a fifth held by the top ten. Sequences were derived from peripheral blood, sampled before any cancer treatment. The receptors were sampled from an older male donor with stage III squamous cell lung carcinoma. CDR3s include the opening cysteine and the closing phenylalanine or tryptophan. Each record gives: J gene, clone size, V gene, D gene, CDR3 protein, CDR3 DNA. The D gene is left open where the match is weak. Size is omitted from some rows. Given values are once, few, many or a class for expanded clones.

J: TRBJ2-7; size: -; V: TRBV5-1; D: TRBD2; CDR3: CASSYGGDTYEQYF; DNA: TGCGCCAGCAGCTACGGGGGGGACACCTACGAGCAGTACTTC
J: TRBJ1-5; size: -; V: TRBV7-9; D: -; CDR3: CASSLMSDQPQHF; DNA: TGTGCCAGCAGCTTAATGTCAGATCAACCCCAGCATTTT
J: TRBJ1-5; size: -; V: TRBV12-5; D: -; CDR3: CASGPRLGVQPQHF; DNA: TGTGCTAGTGGTCCACGACTCGGGGTCCAGCCCCAGCATTTT
J: TRBJ1-4; size: -; V: TRBV11-2; D: -; CDR3: CATSALGEKLFF; DNA: TGTGCCACCTCGGCTCTTGGTGAAAAACTGTTTTTT
J: TRBJ2-3; size: -; V: TRBV9; D: -; CDR3: CASSVDGWPTDTQYF; DNA: TGTGCCAGCAGCGTTGACGGGTGGCCCACAGATACGCAGTATTTT
J: TRBJ1-3; size: -; V: TRBV18; D: TRBD1; CDR3: CASSGDRGPSGNTIYF; DNA: TGTGCCAGCTCAGGGGACAGGGGGCCTTCTGGAAACACCATATATTTT
J: TRBJ2-2; size: once; V: TRBV19; D: TRBD1; CDR3: CASSSTRLGGQGPTGELFF; DNA: TGTGCCAGTAGTAGCACGAGGCTGGGCGGACAGGGACCCACCGGGGAGCTGTTTTTT
J: TRBJ2-5; size: -; V: TRBV6-1; D: TRBD1; CDR3: CASRLRQGGPETQYF; DNA: TGTGCCAGCAGGCTAAGACAAGGGGGCCCGGAGACCCAGTACTTC
J: TRBJ2-3; size: -; V: TRBV10-3; D: TRBD2; CDR3: CAAVGTSDTDTQYF; DNA: TGTGCCGCAGTGGGGACTAGCGACACAGATACGCAGTATTTT
J: TRBJ1-1; size: few; V: TRBV19; D: -; CDR3: CASSYPGATEAFF; DNA: TGTGCCAGTAGTTACCCAGGGGCCACTGAAGCTTTCTTT
J: TRBJ1-1; size: -; V: TRBV29-1; D: -; CDR3: CSGTGGNTEAFF; DNA: TGCAGCGGCACGGGTGGGAACACTGAAGCTTTCTTT
J: TRBJ2-6; size: -; V: TRBV2; D: -; CDR3: CASRQGGSGANVLTF; DNA: TGTGCCAGCAGACAGGGTGGTTCTGGGGCCAACGTCCTGACTTTC
J: TRBJ2-3; size: few; V: TRBV18; D: -; CDR3: CASSPSGITDTQYF; DNA: TGTGCCAGCTCTCCTTCGGGGATCACAGATACGCAGTATTTT
J: TRBJ1-2; size: -; V: TRBV7-9; D: TRBD1; CDR3: CASSLGLSGQGGGYTF; DNA: TGTGCCAGCAGCTTAGGGCTCTCGGGACAGGGCGGAGGCTACACCTTC
J: TRBJ1-6; size: few; V: TRBV5-6; D: TRBD1; CDR3: CASSLTAGTAQSPLHF; DNA: TGTGCCAGCAGCTTGACTGCCGGGACAGCCCAATCACCCCTCCACTTT
J: TRBJ1-1; size: -; V: TRBV5-1; D: TRBD1; CDR3: CASSLRTGGPLNTEAFF; DNA: TGCGCCAGCAGCCTCCGGACAGGTGGCCCATTGAACACTGAAGCTTTCTTT
J: TRBJ1-3; size: once; V: TRBV27; D: -; CDR3: CASSLREPSSGNTIYF; DNA: TGTGCCAGCAGTTTACGGGAGCCTTCCTCTGGAAACACCATATATTTT
J: TRBJ2-6; size: -; V: TRBV29-1; D: -; CDR3: CSVGDSGANVLTF; DNA: TGCAGCGTTGGGGACTCTGGGGCCAACGTCCTGACTTTC
J: TRBJ2-2; size: -; V: TRBV29-1; D: -; CDR3: CSVRRAGAGELFF; DNA: TGCAGCGTCCGTCGGGCAGGGGCCGGGGAGCTGTTTTTT
J: TRBJ1-2; size: -; V: TRBV11-2; D: -; CDR3: CASSPLGGLGYTF; DNA: TGTGCCAGCAGCCCCCTCGGGGGCCTTGGCTACACCTTC
J: TRBJ1-5; size: -; V: TRBV2; D: -; CDR3: CASSPGGGNQPQHF; DNA: TGTGCCAGCAGTCCAGGTGGGGGGAATCAGCCCCAGCATTTT
J: TRBJ1-2; size: few; V: TRBV7-9; D: TRBD1; CDR3: CAGGPGQGNYGYTF; DNA: TGTGCTGGGGGTCCGGGACAGGGTAACTATGGCTACACCTTC
J: TRBJ2-3; size: -; V: TRBV30; D: -; CDR3: CAWSLLGDTQYF; DNA: TGTGCCTGGAGCCTACTAGGGGATACGCAGTATTTT
J: TRBJ2-3; size: -; V: TRBV6-6; D: -; CDR3: CASSYSRAGTDTQYF; DNA: TGTGCCAGCAGTTACTCCCGGGCGGGCACAGATACGCAGTATTTT
J: TRBJ1-1; size: -; V: TRBV30; D: -; CDR3: CAWRFDLNTEAFF; DNA: TGTGCCTGGAGATTCGACCTAAACACTGAAGCTTTCTTT
J: TRBJ1-4; size: -; V: TRBV5-1; D: -; CDR3: CASSPAGEKLFF; DNA: TGCGCCAGCAGCCCGGCGGGAGAAAAACTGTTTTTT
J: TRBJ1-4; size: -; V: TRBV7-2; D: TRBD1; CDR3: CASSQDRGNEKLFF; DNA: TGTGCCAGCAGCCAGGACAGGGGGAATGAAAAACTGTTTTTT